These 27 T cell receptor beta chains originate from one sample sequenced in a study of T cells in Graves' hyperthyroidism and ophthalmopathy. Amplification of TCR beta CDR3 regions was performed using RNA transcripts as template. TCR CDR3 underwent first-round RT-PCR with the HTBI primer set. MiXCR was run by TCRdb on the multiplex PCR reads, yielding one entry per CDR3 protein. The profile shows 300,000 to 450,000 distinct CDR3 sequences, around 13% of them singletons. Sequenced sample: blood. The receptors derive from a woman between 18 and 30 years old with Graves' hyperthyroidism.

As to this clonotype: A much larger clone lies a single base off, so this may be a read error. The chain carries TRBV2 and TRBJ1-6; 9 nucleotides align to TRBD1. Germline values: CDR1 SNHLY, CDR2 FYNNEI. CDR3 length: 14 residues. The CDR3 sequence is CASSDRQGDSSLHF. Written as DNA, the CDR3 is TGTGCCAGCAGTGACAGACAGGGGGATTCATCCCTCCACTTT. The whole variable domain, remainder taken from reference TRBV2 and TRBJ1-6, is EPEVTQTPSHQVTQMGQEVILRCVPISNHLYFYWYRQILGQKVEFLVSFYNNEISEKSEIFDDQFSVERPDGSNFTLKIRSTKLEDSAMYFCASSDRQGDSSLHFGNGTRLTVT.

This clonotype was observed a few times. The rearrangement links TRBV20-1 to TRBJ2-7, with a tentative D call TRBD1 (6 bases). CDR1 is DFQATT, CDR2 SNEGSKA, per germline (reference sequence). The CDR3 covers 14 residues. The V end was cut by 2 bases, the J end by 5 bases, with 16 bases between. The CDR3 spells CSARRGHPEDEQYF. The CDR3 DNA reads TGCAGTGCTAGAAGGGGACACCCGGAGGACGAGCAGTACTTC.

Many counts were recorded for this clonotype. This rearrangement joins TRBV10-3 to TRBJ1-2; tentatively, D is TRBD1 (6 bases). The CDR3 totals 16 residues. The V end lost 3 bases, the J end lost 0 bases, and 14 bases lay between the germline ends. Germline lookup yields CDR1 ENHRY and CDR2 SYGVKD. CDR3 bases: TGTGCCATCAGTGAAGCGACAGGAGACACTAACTATGGCTACACCTTC. It encodes CAISEATGDTNYGYTF.

This clonotype was observed a handful of times. The J gene is TRBJ1-4, the V gene TRBV4-1; D gene unclear. CDR3 length: 15 residues. Looked up from germline, CDR1 is MGHRA and CDR2 is YSYEKL. Trimming removed 2 bases at V and 8 bases at J, with 15 bases between. This chain's CDR3 is CASSQRALGREKLFF. The DNA of the CDR3 is TGCGCCAGCAGCCAACGGGCCCTCGGAAGGGAAAAACTGTTTTTT.

Many counts were recorded for this clonotype. The chain uses TRBV6-2 or TRBV6-3 and TRBJ2-7; 12 bases match TRBD2. In germline, CDR1 is MNHEY, CDR2 SVGEGT. CDR3 length: 15 residues. The V segment lost 5 bases and the J segment 3 bases; nucleotides outside the gene matches: 5. CDR3 sequence reads: CASSLAGGTDYEQYF. The CDR3 DNA reads TGTGCCAGCAGTCTAGCGGGGGGGACCGACTACGAGCAGTACTTC.

In its sample, this clonotype was seen many times. The V gene is TRBV27, the J gene TRBJ2-7, with 8 bases aligning to TRBD2. CDR3 length equals 12 residues. CDR1 is MNHEY, CDR2 SMNVEV, per germline (reference sequence). J gave up 5 bases and V 8 bases, and 5 bases lay outside the gene matches. The CDR3 sequence is CASAGGGDEQYF. CDR3 in DNA: TGTGCCAGCGCCGGGGGGGGGGACGAGCAGTACTTC.

To note about this clonotype: No DNA is shown, since the ends of the CDR3 on it are uncertain; the CDR3 is the one TCRdb lists. The V call is TRBV7-3, the J call TRBJ2-7; the DNA was not used to check the table's D call, TRBD1. Germline CDR1 SGHTA, CDR2 FQGTGA. The CDR3 numbers 23 amino acids, ends counted. The CDR3 here is CASSFYICSAREVEAQASYEQYF.

In its sample, this clonotype was seen many times. The rearrangement uses TRBV2 and TRBJ2-7; 10 nucleotides line up with TRBD2. The CDR3 covers 14 residues. Germline V gene data show CDR1 as SNHLY and CDR2 as FYNNEI. Trimming took 6 bases from V and 2 from J; bases not matched to a gene: 4. The DNA for the CDR3 is TGTGCCAGCAGCGGACTAGCGGACCCCTACGAGCAGTACTTC. Translating gives CASSGLADPYEQYF.

Many counts were recorded for this clonotype. V and J are TRBV7-2 and TRBJ1-5; D is undetermined. Trimming stripped 5 bases from V and 2 bases from J, with 10 bases between. Germline V gene sequence: CDR1 SGHTA, CDR2 FQGNSA. This CDR3 has 14 amino acids. The CDR3 spells CASSPGLGNQPQHF. The CDR3 nucleotides are TGTGCCAGCAGCCCAGGACTGGGCAATCAGCCCCAGCATTTT.

V and J are TRBV4-1 and TRBJ2-6; D is possibly TRBD1 or TRBD2 (5 bases each). CDR3 length: 18 residues. V dropped 4 bases and J dropped 0 bases, with 16 bases sitting between them. Germline V gives CDR1 MGHRA, CDR2 YSYEKL. CDR3 bases: TGCGCCAGCAGCCCTCTCGGGGCGATACTCTCTGGGGCCAACGTCCTGACTTTC. This sequence encodes CASSPLGAILSGANVLTF.

This clonotype was observed a handful of times. With a much larger clone just one base away, this may be a read error. This chain links TRBV7-2 with TRBJ1-3; D ambiguous. The germline gives CDR1 SGHTA, CDR2 FQGNSA. This CDR3 spans 15 amino acids. V was cut by 3 bases and J by 3 bases, with 12 bases left in between. CDR3 region: CASSFSASFGNTIYF. For the CDR3, the DNA is TGTGCCAGCAGCTTTAGCGCAAGCTTTGGAAACACCATATATTTT.

This clonotype was seen ten or more times. The V call is TRBV24-1, the J call TRBJ2-7; 12 nucleotides line up with TRBD1. Germline V gene lookup returns CDR1 KGHDR and CDR2 SFDVKD. This CDR3 has 14 amino acids. V lost 7 bases to trimming and J lost 5 bases; unmatched junction nucleotides: 5. Here the CDR3 DNA reads TGTGCCACCAGCCCGGGACAGGGGGCCGACGAGCAGTACTTC. Its translation: CATSPGQGADEQYF.

This clonotype was picked up a small number of times. The chain couples TRBV6-1 to TRBJ1-1; D is undetermined. Germline V gives CDR1 MNHNS, CDR2 SASEGT. The CDR3 extends over 17 amino acids. V dropped 7 bases and J dropped 6 bases, with 27 bases sitting between them. The CDR3 sequence: CASTRSSTLSSPAEAFF. CDR3 bases: TGTGCCAGCACTAGATCCTCAACCCTATCGTCCCCCGCTGAAGCTTTCTTT.

Many counts were recorded for this clonotype. This sequence joins TRBV3-1 and TRBJ1-1; D gene ambiguous. V lost 1 base and J 3 bases, leaving 12 bases between the germline ends. The CDR3 extends over 15 amino acids. Germline-derived CDR1 and CDR2 are LGHDT and YNNKEL (reference sequence). CDR3 loop: CASSQVGIGDTEAFF. Here the CDR3 DNA reads TGTGCCAGCAGCCAAGTCGGTATCGGGGACACTGAAGCTTTCTTT.

In its sample, this clonotype was seen a few times. V and J are TRBV19 and TRBJ2-6; 9 bases line up with TRBD1. J was trimmed by 0 bases and V by 5 bases; bases with no gene match: 5. Germline V gene sequence: CDR1 LNHDA, CDR2 SQIVND (reference sequence). The CDR3 spans 17 residues. The CDR3 bases are TGTGCCAGTAGTCGGGGGACAGGGCGCTCTGGGGCCAACGTCCTGACTTTC. Translation gives CASSRGTGRSGANVLTF.

The table lists this clonotype with many counts. This sequence joins TRBV4-1 and TRBJ1-1; D ambiguous. The V gene lost 8 bases and the J gene lost 5 bases, with 24 bases spanning the gap. Germline-derived CDR1 and CDR2 are MGHRA and YSYEKL. The CDR3 has 16 residues. The CDR3 nucleotides are TGCGCCAGCGGGCTGAGGGCTGGCTTAAGGAGGACTGAAGCTTTCTTT. Translated: CASGLRAGLRRTEAFF.

This clonotype was observed a few times. The V call is TRBV5-1, the J call TRBJ1-1; TRBD1 agrees at 7 bases. The CDR3 sequence is 16 residues long. Looked up from germline, CDR1 is SGHRS and CDR2 is YFSETQ. J lost 3 bases, V lost 5 bases, and 13 bases had no gene match. The CDR3 DNA sequence: TGCGCCAGCAGTGTATCGCCGAGACAGGGTGACACTGAAGCTTTCTTT. Encoded protein: CASSVSPRQGDTEAFF.

This clonotype showed up many times. The chain couples TRBV2 to TRBJ1-6; 8 bases align to TRBD1. This CDR3 is 14 amino acids long. The germline CDR1 and CDR2 sequences are SNHLY and FYNNEI. J gave up 9 bases and V 5 bases, and 6 bases lay outside the gene matches. CDR3 loop: CASSFDRGSSPLHF. CDR3 sequence (DNA): TGTGCCAGCAGTTTCGACAGGGGCAGTTCACCCCTCCACTTT. The whole variable domain, remainder taken from reference TRBV2 and TRBJ1-6, is EPEVTQTPSHQVTQMGQEVILRCVPISNHLYFYWYRQILGQKVEFLVSFYNNEISEKSEIFDDQFSVERPDGSNFTLKIRSTKLEDSAMYFCASSFDRGSSPLHFGNGTRLTVT.

The chain carries TRBV7-3 and TRBJ2-5; tentative D call: TRBD1 (5 bases). The CDR3 is made up of 13 amino acids. In germline, CDR1 is SGHTA, CDR2 FQGTGA. Deletions cut 5 bases from V and 4 bases from J, with 11 bases between. CDR3 protein: CASSTADRETQYF. The CDR3 DNA reads TGTGCCAGCAGCACAGCCGACAGAGAGACCCAGTACTTC.

This clonotype was observed at least ten times. The J gene is TRBJ1-4, the V gene TRBV3-1; no clear D gene. Trimming removed 1 base at V and 4 bases at J, with 7 bases between. Germline CDR1 and CDR2: LGHDT and YNNKEL (reference sequence). CDR3 size: 14 residues. CDR3 coding DNA: TGTGCCAGCAGCCAAGGACGGATTAATGAAAAACTGTTTTTT. Protein: CASSQGRINEKLFF.

The V and J genes are TRBV6-1 and TRBJ1-1; the D is unclear. Trimming cost V 6 bases and J 4 bases, with 15 bases left between them. Germline V gene sequence: CDR1 MNHNS, CDR2 SASEGT. CDR3 size: 14 residues. The CDR3 loop reads CASRDTRAGTEAFF. The CDR3 region has the DNA TGTGCCAGCAGGGATACACGGGCGGGCACTGAAGCTTTCTTT.

The CDR3 loop is CASSSPVLAGGLSSTDTQYF. The CDR3 DNA sequence: TGTGCCAGCAGTTCGCCTGTACTAGCGGGGGGACTTTCTAGCACAGATACGCAGTATTTT. This rearrangement joins TRBV12-3 or TRBV12-4 to TRBJ2-3, with 12 bases identical to TRBD2. Trimming cost V 4 bases and J 0 bases; bases outside gene matches: 14. CDR3 length: 20 amino acids.

This clonotype was seen ten or more times. The genes are TRBV28 and TRBJ1-5, with 8 bases fitting TRBD1. CDR1 is MDHEN and CDR2 is SYDVKM in the germline V gene. This CDR3 is 15 amino acids long. V dropped 8 bases and J dropped 1; count of bases not matched to a gene: 7. CDR3 DNA: TGTGCCAGCGGCAGGGGGCTGTGGAGCAATCAGCCCCAGCATTTT. It codes for CASGRGLWSNQPQHF.

A few counts support this clonotype. The chain is built from TRBV5-1 and TRBJ1-4, with D possibly matching TRBD1 (5 bases). The CDR3 is 15 amino acids. Germline lookup yields CDR1 SGHRS and CDR2 YFSETQ. With 4 bases removed from V and 7 bases from J, the gap between germline ends came to 17 bases. The CDR3 loop is CASSLRDGGGEKLFF. As DNA, the CDR3 is TGCGCCAGCAGCCTACGGGACGGGGGAGGTGAAAAACTGTTTTTT.

This clonotype was found a few times. This rearrangement joins TRBV28 to TRBJ2-1; D is perhaps TRBD2 (6 bases). Trimming took 5 bases from V and 10 from J, leaving 15 bases between them. Germline V CDR1 and CDR2: MDHEN, SYDVKM. The length of the CDR3 is 13 residues. The CDR3 coding sequence is TGTGCCAGCAGTGCAGGCGGGACGGGGGAGCAGTTCTTC. Protein product: CASSAGGTGEQFF.

This clonotype appeared many times. The chain links TRBV30 to TRBJ1-3, with D hard to call. The V gene lost 8 bases and the J gene lost 1 base, with 9 bases spanning the gap. Germline V lookup: CDR1 GTSNPN, CDR2 SVGIG (reference sequence). The CDR3 contains 12 residues. The CDR3 coding sequence is TGTGCCACATCCTATTCTGGAAACACCATATATTTT. This gives the protein CATSYSGNTIYF. The variable domain in full, with the rest retrieved from reference TRBV30 and TRBJ1-3, is SQTIHQWPATLVQPVGSPLSLECTVEGTSNPNLYWYRQAAGRGLQLLFYSVGIGQISSEVPQNLSASRPQDRQFILSSKKLLLSDSGFYLCATSYSGNTIYFGEGSWLTVV.

The table lists this clonotype with many counts. This chain links TRBV2 with TRBJ2-3; 10 bases map to TRBD2. Germline V CDR1 and CDR2: SNHLY, FYNNEI. The CDR3 is 16 residues long. J gave up 2 bases and V 6 bases, and 8 bases lay outside the gene matches. The DNA for the CDR3 is TGTGCCAGCAGGTCCCGACTAGCGGGCTCCACAGATACGCAGTATTTT. This sequence encodes CASRSRLAGSTDTQYF.